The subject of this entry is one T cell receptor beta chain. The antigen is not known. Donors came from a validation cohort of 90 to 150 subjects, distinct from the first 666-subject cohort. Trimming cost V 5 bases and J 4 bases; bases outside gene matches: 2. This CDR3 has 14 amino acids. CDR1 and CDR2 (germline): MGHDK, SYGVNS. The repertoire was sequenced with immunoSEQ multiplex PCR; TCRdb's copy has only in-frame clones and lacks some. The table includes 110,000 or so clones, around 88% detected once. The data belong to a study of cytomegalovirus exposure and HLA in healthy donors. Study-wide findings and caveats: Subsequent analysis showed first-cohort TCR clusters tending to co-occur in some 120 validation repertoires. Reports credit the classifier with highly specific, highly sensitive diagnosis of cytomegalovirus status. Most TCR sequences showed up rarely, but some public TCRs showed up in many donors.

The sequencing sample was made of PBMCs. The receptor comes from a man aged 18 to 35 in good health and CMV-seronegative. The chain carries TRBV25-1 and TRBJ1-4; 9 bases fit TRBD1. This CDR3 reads CASSTGGVNEKLFF. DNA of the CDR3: TGTGCCAGCAGTACAGGGGGCGTTAATGAAAAACTGTTTTTT.